This is a list of T cell receptor beta chains from one sample in a study of Graves' ophthalmopathy and Graves' hyperthyroidism. TCRdb processed the multiplex PCR reads anew with MiXCR; each CDR3 protein has one entry. The repertoire consists of 500,000 to 700,000 distinct CDR3 sequences, with roughly 40% occurring once and the leading ten covering over 3.5%. The sample was peripheral blood or thyroid tissue (not recorded which). The receptors stem from an adult man with Graves' hyperthyroidism. Each CDR3 is given with its conserved first and last residue. Each record gives: V gene, J gene, clone size, D gene, CDR3 protein, CDR3 DNA. The D gene is left open where the match is weak. Only some rows state a clone size, as once, few, many or a class for expanded clones.

TRBV3-1	TRBJ2-5	NA	TRBD1	CASSYPGGGRETQYF	TGTGCCAGCAGCTACCCAGGGGGCGGCCGAGAGACCCAGTACTTC
TRBV20-1	TRBJ2-5	many	NA	CSASARDTPGRETQYF	TGCAGTGCTAGCGCCCGGGACACCCCGGGGCGGGAGACCCAGTACTTC
TRBV19	TRBJ1-1	few	NA	CASSLQAPGTEAFF	TGTGCCAGTAGCCTTCAGGCTCCGGGGACTGAAGCTTTCTTT
TRBV25-1	TRBJ1-5	NA	NA	CASLDRNSNQPQHF	TGTGCCAGCCTGGACAGAAATAGCAATCAGCCCCAGCATTTT
TRBV7-9	TRBJ2-1	NA	TRBD2	CASSLAGLAGIYNEQFF	TGTGCCAGCAGCCTTGCGGGACTAGCGGGAATCTACAATGAGCAGTTCTTC
TRBV29-1	TRBJ1-1	once	NA	CSVGSLTYGYTFGSGTGTTEAFF	NA
TRBV29-1	TRBJ2-5	many	TRBD1	CSDIHRGETQYF	TGCAGCGATATTCACAGGGGAGAGACCCAGTACTTC
TRBV2	TRBJ2-1	NA	NA	CASSVRGGEQFF	TGTGCCAGCAGCGTGAGAGGGGGTGAGCAGTTCTTC
TRBV20-1	TRBJ2-7	few	NA	CSATYLWGTLWEQYF	TGCAGTGCTACTTACCTATGGGGGACCCTATGGGAGCAGTACTTC
TRBV6-5	TRBJ1-5	many	NA	CASSYSEINQPQHF	TGTGCCAGCAGTTACTCGGAAATCAATCAGCCCCAGCATTTT
TRBV9	TRBJ2-7	many	NA	CASSAADASYEQYF	TGTGCCAGCAGCGCCGCGGACGCCTCCTACGAGCAGTACTTC
TRBV7-2	TRBJ1-4	many	TRBD1	CASSQGGVEKLFF	TGTGCCAGCTCCCAGGGGGGTGTTGAAAAACTGTTTTTT
TRBV25-1	TRBJ1-1	many	TRBD1	CASSKTGGSAEAFF	TGTGCCAGCAGTAAGACAGGGGGCAGTGCTGAAGCTTTCTTT
TRBV5-1	TRBJ1-5	NA	TRBD1	CASSSGTGGFQPQHF	TGCGCCAGCAGCAGCGGGACAGGGGGCTTTCAGCCCCAGCATTTT
TRBV6-6	TRBJ1-2	many	TRBD1	CASSDRGQGGYGYTF	TGTGCCAGCAGCGACCGGGGACAGGGAGGTTATGGCTACACCTTC
TRBV7-9	TRBJ1-1	many	NA	CASSLARGRYVNTEAFF	TGTGCCAGCAGCTTAGCGAGAGGACGGTACGTGAACACTGAAGCTTTCTTT
TRBV12-3/TRBV12-4	TRBJ1-2	NA	TRBD1	CASRAGQDRGYTF	TGTGCCAGCAGAGCAGGACAGGATCGGGGCTACACCTTC
TRBV7-9	TRBJ1-2	NA	NA	CASSRHGVSSTFNYGYTF	TGTGCCAGCAGCCGCCACGGGGTATCCTCGACCTTCAACTATGGCTACACCTTC
TRBV5-1	TRBJ1-1	many	NA	CASSLGRLTNTEAFF	TGCGCCAGCAGCTTGGGCAGGCTCACGAACACTGAAGCTTTCTTT
TRBV15	TRBJ1-1	many	NA	CATSRGGQGMAFF	TGTGCCACCAGCAGAGGAGGTCAGGGGATGGCTTTCTTT
TRBV7-9	TRBJ1-1	NA	NA	CASSLVRGYNEAFF	TGTGCCAGCAGCTTAGTCCGGGGTTACAATGAAGCTTTCTTT
TRBV7-2	TRBJ2-7	NA	NA	CASSFALRHEQYF	TGTGCCAGCAGCTTCGCCCTGAGGCACGAGCAGTACTTC
TRBV19	TRBJ1-5	few	NA	CASTGSRFGNQPQHF	TGTGCCAGTACCGGGAGTCGGTTCGGCAATCAGCCCCAGCATTTT
TRBV20-1	TRBJ1-1	few	NA	CSARVRGAMNTEAFF	TGCAGTGCTAGGGTCAGGGGTGCCATGAACACTGAAGCTTTCTTT
TRBV20-1	TRBJ1-5	NA	NA	CSASDGAGPQHF	TGCAGTGCAAGCGACGGTGCAGGGCCCCAGCATTTT
TRBV5-1	TRBJ2-1	NA	NA	CASSSTGPNEQFF	TGCGCCAGCAGCTCGACTGGCCCCAATGAGCAGTTCTTC
TRBV5-8	TRBJ1-2	many	TRBD1	CASSLAQGNVNYGYTF	TGTGCCAGCAGCTTGGCACAGGGGAACGTTAACTATGGCTACACCTTC
TRBV7-3	TRBJ1-5	NA	NA	CASSSRGIGPIYNQPQHF	TGTGCCAGCAGCTCACGCGGCATAGGACCCATCTACAATCAGCCCCAGCATTTT
TRBV29-1	TRBJ2-7	NA	TRBD2	CSWAPGLGANEQYF	TGCAGCTGGGCCCCGGGACTAGGGGCCAACGAGCAGTACTTC
TRBV7-2	TRBJ2-5	NA	TRBD1	CAGSFRDRGAETQYF	TGTGCCGGCAGCTTCCGGGACAGGGGCGCGGAGACCCAGTACTTC
TRBV9	TRBJ2-3	NA	TRBD2	CASSTSGGTTDTQYF	TGTGCCAGCAGCACTAGCGGGGGTACCACAGATACGCAGTATTTT
TRBV7-9	TRBJ2-5	few	NA	CASTSGLEKETQYF	TGTGCCAGCACCTCGGGACTTGAAAAAGAGACCCAGTACTTC